This T cell receptor beta chain was recovered during a study of T cell responses to AZD1222 COVID-19 vaccine. General observations from the study: Spike-specific TCR repertoires showed rising breadth and depth after two AZD1222 doses.

The CDR3 sequence is 14 residues long. The V and J ends lost 5 bases and 2 bases respectively, with 10 bases between them. CDR1 and CDR2 from the germline V gene are KGHDR and SFDVKD. Worth noting for this clone: Its target is not known.

Produced via immunoSEQ multiplex PCR; TCRdb's table is partial and in-frame only. The repertoire has some 120,000 clones, about 92% of them found once; the top ten carry about 3%. Sequencing was performed on peripheral blood, taken on day 0 of AZD1222 vaccination. V usage is TRBV24-1 and J usage is TRBJ2-3, with D uncertain. The TCR originated in an adult in good health. In DNA, the CDR3 is TGTGCCACCAGTGGAGTATGGCCCACAGATACGCAGTATTTT. This codes for CATSGVWPTDTQYF.